This T cell receptor (beta chain) comes out of a study of cytomegalovirus exposure and HLA in healthy donors. About the study: The 120 validation repertoires, a later analysis reported, used the same platform as the roughly 660 repertoires from the first cohort.

The germline gives CDR1 KGHSH, CDR2 LQKENI. The CDR3 covers 12 residues. Trimming removed 3 bases from V and 4 bases from J, with 5 bases in between. Assay: immunoSEQ multiplex PCR; the TCRdb copy retains only in-frame clones and omits some. The profile shows around 230,000 clones, approximately 83% of them singletons. The TCR was taken from a woman aged 25 to 39 in good health and CMV-seropositive. The chain employs TRBV18 and TRBJ2-3; D remains ambiguous. The sample comprised PBMCs. The CDR3 bases are TGTGCCAGCTCACCGGCCGCAGATACGCAGTATTTT. It translates to CASSPAADTQYF.